This entry features one TCR beta chain sequence. Its antigen specificity is not known. No much larger clone exists at a distance of one base, and base qualities are not known. These data are taken from a study of blood T cell repertoires in COVID-19 (dated by TCRdb to 2018 to 2021). The study in broad terms: Samples covering the acute and convalescent phases of COVID-19 were provided by collaborators in the United States, Italy and Spain. Samples were obtained from the ongoing ImmuneRACE study (first 160 participants) and from 950 to 1,500 subjects provided by 6 global collaborators. The repertoires were released in a freely available public database meant as a resource for research on the immune response to SARS-CoV-2. Where available, HLA class I and class II types were taken from metadata supplied by the sample provider and were not determined by assay-based typing. The prospective study material was composed of cDNA or gDNA derived from T cells, B-cell-depleted T cells, or PBMCs. The sample metadata nearly always contained a de-identified subject ID, COVID-19 status, age in years and sex. Deeply sampled blood TCRbeta repertoires from subjects exposed to, actively infected with, or recovered from COVID-19 were included in the dataset. Summary of the overall study and its limitations: How much clinical and demographic metadata was included differed by source and by participant, and the metadata was provided uncurated.

Relative to germline, V is missing 5 bases and J is missing 1 base, with 8 bases of the junction outside any gene match. The CDR3 holds 17 amino acids from the cysteine to the phenylalanine. Only the CDR3 DNA stays, 51 bases, in frame from base 1. Taken from the germline V gene (reference sequence), the CDR1 and CDR2 loops are LNHNV and YYDKDF. TCRbeta CDR3 regions were amplified from genomic DNA using the immunoSEQ Assay, a bias-controlled multiplex PCR. Turning to the authors' computational methods: Within the assay, amplification of reference gene primers was used to estimate how many nucleated cells each sample contained. To quantify the absolute abundance of each unique TCRbeta CDR3 rearrangement, sequence reads were collapsed and filtered. For each sample, productive Simpson clonality was calculated by taking the square root of Simpson's diversity index across productive rearrangements. TCRdb took this table from immuneACCESS and kept in-frame rearrangements with V and J called. Such tables lack part of the clones; where checked against another copy, unresolved V genes explain under half of the gap, and the rest is unexplained. V, J and clone size are those of that table, while D and trimming were read from the DNA. Within this sample are about 89,000 clones, with 65% to 85% of them counted one time only. Of the sample, roughly 6.7% is held by the ten largest clones.

At one collaborating source in Seattle, patients were enrolled during active infection and were followed longitudinally through the course of disease. Each collaborating institution followed its own protocols to collect whole blood in K2EDTA tubes. For TCRbeta analysis, collaborator samples were shipped as frozen whole blood, as isolated PBMCs, or as DNA extracted from either sample type. The source of this sequence is a man between 70 and 80 years old with COVID-19, enrolled during active disease. Sequencing input: peripheral blood. The sequence joins TRBV15 to TRBJ2-5, with 12 junctional bases fitting TRBD2. The DNA reads TGTGCCACCAGCCTAAAAACTAGCGGGGGGCTCCAAGAGACCCAGTACTTC. Protein translation: CATSLKTSGGLQETQYF.